A selection of T cell receptor beta chains follows, all from one sample in a study of graft-versus-host responses after intestinal transplantation. The antigens these receptors bind are not known. The table came from immunoSEQ multiplex PCR; TCRdb's copy has only in-frame clones and leaves some out. The sample yields about 84,000 clones, about 91% seen once. The starting material was unstimulated CD4+ T cells sorted from spleen or lymph node cells, obtained before transplant. These receptors all stem from a human donor who was the organ donor for an intestinal transplant. The CDR3 runs from the conserved cysteine through the conserved F or W. The order of the fields is V gene, D gene, J gene, clone size, CDR3 protein, CDR3 DNA. D genes are given only for firm matches. Clone size is stated in some rows and not others, as once, few, many or a class when expanded.

v_gene: TRBV5-1; d_gene: NA; j_gene: TRBJ2-3; abundance: NA; CDR3aa: CASSLPPGISTDTQYF; CDR3nt: TGCGCCAGCAGCTTGCCTCCAGGGATTAGCACAGATACGCAGTATTTT
v_gene: TRBV25-1; d_gene: TRBD1; j_gene: TRBJ2-7; abundance: NA; CDR3aa: CASSEIPGQGRSSYEQYF; CDR3nt: TGTGCCAGCAGTGAGATACCGGGACAGGGTCGGAGCTCCTACGAGCAGTACTTC
v_gene: TRBV2; d_gene: NA; j_gene: TRBJ2-1; abundance: once; CDR3aa: CASTLTGSSYNEQFF; CDR3nt: TGTGCCAGCACCTTGACAGGAAGCTCCTACAATGAGCAGTTCTTC
v_gene: TRBV6-1; d_gene: TRBD2; j_gene: TRBJ2-3; abundance: NA; CDR3aa: CASYGLAGGTDTQYF; CDR3nt: TGTGCCAGTTACGGTTTAGCGGGGGGGACAGATACGCAGTATTTT
v_gene: TRBV7-8; d_gene: TRBD1; j_gene: TRBJ1-5; abundance: NA; CDR3aa: CASSLGTGGNQPQHF; CDR3nt: TGTGCCAGCAGCTTAGGGACAGGGGGCAATCAGCCCCAGCATTTT
v_gene: TRBV5-1; d_gene: NA; j_gene: TRBJ2-5; abundance: NA; CDR3aa: CASNLLGAGETQYF; CDR3nt: TGCGCCAGCAATCTGCTGGGGGCAGGGGAGACCCAGTACTTC
v_gene: TRBV6-6; d_gene: TRBD1; j_gene: TRBJ1-2; abundance: NA; CDR3aa: CASSADRNYGYTF; CDR3nt: TGTGCCAGCAGCGCGGACAGGAACTATGGCTACACCTTC
v_gene: TRBV19; d_gene: NA; j_gene: TRBJ2-7; abundance: NA; CDR3aa: CAAGRSVHEQYF; CDR3nt: TGTGCAGCAGGAAGATCAGTCCACGAGCAGTACTTC
v_gene: TRBV5-1; d_gene: NA; j_gene: TRBJ2-3; abundance: NA; CDR3aa: CASSIGGPDTQYF; CDR3nt: TGCGCCAGCAGCATTGGCGGGCCAGATACGCAGTATTTT
v_gene: TRBV7-3; d_gene: NA; j_gene: TRBJ2-2; abundance: NA; CDR3aa: CASSSRGGNSGELFF; CDR3nt: TGTGCCAGCAGCTCTAGGGGGGGAAATTCCGGGGAGCTGTTTTTT
v_gene: TRBV7-2; d_gene: TRBD1; j_gene: TRBJ1-3; abundance: NA; CDR3aa: CASSRDRGLSGNTIYF; CDR3nt: TGTGCCAGCAGCCGAGACAGGGGTCTCTCTGGAAACACCATATATTTT
v_gene: TRBV10-2; d_gene: NA; j_gene: TRBJ1-2; abundance: NA; CDR3aa: CASSAEVNYGYTF; CDR3nt: TGCGCCAGCAGTGCTGAGGTTAACTATGGCTACACCTTC